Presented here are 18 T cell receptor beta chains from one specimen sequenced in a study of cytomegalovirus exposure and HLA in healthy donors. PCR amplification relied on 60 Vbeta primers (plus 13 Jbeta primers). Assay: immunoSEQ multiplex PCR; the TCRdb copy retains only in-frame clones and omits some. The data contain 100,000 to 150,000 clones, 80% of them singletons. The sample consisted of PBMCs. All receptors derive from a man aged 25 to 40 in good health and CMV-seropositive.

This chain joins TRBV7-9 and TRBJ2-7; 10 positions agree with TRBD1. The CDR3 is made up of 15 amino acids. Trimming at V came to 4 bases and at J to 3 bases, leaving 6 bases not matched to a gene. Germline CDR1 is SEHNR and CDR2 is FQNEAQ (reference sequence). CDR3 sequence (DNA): TGTGCCAGCAGCTCACCGGGACAGGGGCGCTACGAGCAGTACTTC. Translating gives CASSSPGQGRYEQYF.

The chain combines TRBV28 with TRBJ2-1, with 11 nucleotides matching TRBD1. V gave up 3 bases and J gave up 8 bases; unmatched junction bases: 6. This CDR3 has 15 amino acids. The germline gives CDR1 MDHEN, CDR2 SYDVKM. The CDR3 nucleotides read TGTGCCAGCAGTTTGCCGGGACAGGGGGGACATGAGCAGTTCTTC. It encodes CASSLPGQGGHEQFF.

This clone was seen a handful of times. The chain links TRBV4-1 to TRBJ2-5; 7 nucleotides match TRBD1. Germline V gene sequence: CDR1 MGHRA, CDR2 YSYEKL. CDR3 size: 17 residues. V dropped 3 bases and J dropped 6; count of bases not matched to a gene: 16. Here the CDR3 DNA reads TGCGCCAGCAGCCACGCCGACAGGGCTTCCCCTCAAAAGACCCAGTACTTC. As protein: CASSHADRASPQKTQYF.

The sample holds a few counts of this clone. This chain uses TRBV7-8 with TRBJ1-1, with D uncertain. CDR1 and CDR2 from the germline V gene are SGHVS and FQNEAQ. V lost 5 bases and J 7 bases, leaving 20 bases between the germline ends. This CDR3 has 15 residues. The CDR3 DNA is TGTGCCAGCAGCCGAGGGCGAGGGTTTGAGGATGAAGCTTTCTTT. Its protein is CASSRGRGFEDEAFF.

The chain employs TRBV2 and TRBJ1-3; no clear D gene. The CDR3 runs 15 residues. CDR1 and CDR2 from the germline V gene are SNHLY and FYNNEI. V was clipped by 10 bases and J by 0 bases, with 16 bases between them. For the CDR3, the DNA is TGTGCCACCCTACCTTTTGCCAACTCTGGAAACACCATATATTTT. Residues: CATLPFANSGNTIYF.

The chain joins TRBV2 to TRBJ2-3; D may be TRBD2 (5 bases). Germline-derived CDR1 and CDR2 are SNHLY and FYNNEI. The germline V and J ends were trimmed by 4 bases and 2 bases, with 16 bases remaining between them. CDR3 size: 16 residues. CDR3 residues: CASSGMGRGPTDTQYF. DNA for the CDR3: TGTGCCAGCAGTGGAATGGGGAGAGGGCCCACAGATACGCAGTATTTT.

CDR3 in DNA: TGTGCCAGCAGCCCTACCCCCGGGACAGCAAACATTCAGTACTTC. The encoded protein is CASSPTPGTANIQYF. The chain couples TRBV7-3 to TRBJ2-4, with 7 nucleotides matching TRBD1. CDR3 length: 15 residues. Trimming took 5 bases from V and 6 from J; bases not matched to a gene: 10. In germline, CDR1 is SGHTA, CDR2 FQGTGA.

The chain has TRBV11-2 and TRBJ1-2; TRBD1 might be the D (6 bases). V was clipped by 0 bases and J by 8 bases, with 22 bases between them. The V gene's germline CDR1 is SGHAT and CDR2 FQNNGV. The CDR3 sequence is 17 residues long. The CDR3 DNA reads TGTGCCAGCAGCTTAGATTCCGGGGGGCTACAGGGCAAAGGCTACACCTTC. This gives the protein CASSLDSGGLQGKGYTF.

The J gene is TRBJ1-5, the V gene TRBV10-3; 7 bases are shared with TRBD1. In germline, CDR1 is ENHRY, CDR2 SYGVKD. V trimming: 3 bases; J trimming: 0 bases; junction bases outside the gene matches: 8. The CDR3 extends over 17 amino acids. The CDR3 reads CAISETGAAYSNQPQHF. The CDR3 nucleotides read TGTGCCATCAGTGAAACAGGGGCGGCTTATAGCAATCAGCCCCAGCATTTT.

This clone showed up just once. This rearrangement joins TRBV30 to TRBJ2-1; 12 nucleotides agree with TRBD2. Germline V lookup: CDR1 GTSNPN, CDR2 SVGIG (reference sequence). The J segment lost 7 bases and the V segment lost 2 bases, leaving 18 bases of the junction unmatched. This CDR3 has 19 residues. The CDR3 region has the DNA TGTGCCTGGAGTTGTCGACTAGCGGGGGCGGGTCTGATCCTGAATGAGCAGTTCTTC. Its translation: CAWSCRLAGAGLILNEQFF. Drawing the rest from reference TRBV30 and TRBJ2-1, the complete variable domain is SQTIHQWPATLVQPVGSPLSLECTVEGTSNPNLYWYRQAAGRGLQLLFYSVGIGQISSEVPQNLSASRPQDRQFILSSKKLLLSDSGFYLCAWSCRLAGAGLILNEQFFGPGTRLTVL.

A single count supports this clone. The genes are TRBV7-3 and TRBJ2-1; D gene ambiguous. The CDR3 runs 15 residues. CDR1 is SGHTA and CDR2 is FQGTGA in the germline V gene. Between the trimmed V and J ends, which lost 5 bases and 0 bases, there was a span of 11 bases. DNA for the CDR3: TGTGCCAGCAGCCAAACACGGAGCTCCTACAATGAGCAGTTCTTC. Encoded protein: CASSQTRSSYNEQFF.

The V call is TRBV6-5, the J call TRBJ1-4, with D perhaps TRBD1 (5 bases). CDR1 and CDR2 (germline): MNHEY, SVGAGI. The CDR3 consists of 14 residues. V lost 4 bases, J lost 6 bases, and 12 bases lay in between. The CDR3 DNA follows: TGTGCCAGCAGTTCCGGAGGGGTGGATGAAAAACTGTTTTTT. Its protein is CASSSGGVDEKLFF.

CDR3: CASSRAGANTGELFF. The CDR3, as DNA: TGTGCCAGCAGTAGAGCGGGGGCGAACACCGGGGAGCTGTTTTTT. This chain connects TRBV6-4 to TRBJ2-2, with 8 bases lining up with TRBD2. The CDR3 contains 15 residues. Trimming removed 5 bases from V and 0 bases from J; junction bases left unmatched: 2. Germline-derived CDR1 and CDR2 are MRHNA and SNTAGT.

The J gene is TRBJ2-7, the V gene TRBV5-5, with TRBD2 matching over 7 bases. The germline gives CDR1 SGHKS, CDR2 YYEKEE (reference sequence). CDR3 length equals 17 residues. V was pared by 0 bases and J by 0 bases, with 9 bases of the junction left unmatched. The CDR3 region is CASSLGPRGGSSYEQYF. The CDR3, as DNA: TGTGCCAGCAGCTTGGGTCCAAGGGGCGGGAGCTCCTACGAGCAGTACTTC.

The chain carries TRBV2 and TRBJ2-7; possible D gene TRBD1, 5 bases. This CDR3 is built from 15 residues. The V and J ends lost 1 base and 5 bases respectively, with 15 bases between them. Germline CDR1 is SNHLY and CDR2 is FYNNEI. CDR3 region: CASSEERYQGHEQYF. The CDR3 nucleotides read TGTGCCAGCAGTGAAGAACGGTACCAGGGCCACGAGCAGTACTTC.

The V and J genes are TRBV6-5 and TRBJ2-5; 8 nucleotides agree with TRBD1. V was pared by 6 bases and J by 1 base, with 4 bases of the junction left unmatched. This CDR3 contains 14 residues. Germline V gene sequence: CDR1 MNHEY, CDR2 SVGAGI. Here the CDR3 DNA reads TGTGCCAGCAGAAACGGACAGGGCCAAGAGACCCAGTACTTC. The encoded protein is CASRNGQGQETQYF.

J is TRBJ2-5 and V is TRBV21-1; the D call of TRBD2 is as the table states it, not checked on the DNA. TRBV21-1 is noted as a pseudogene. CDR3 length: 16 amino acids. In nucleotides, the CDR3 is TGTGCCAGCAGCGGCTTCGGCGGTCGGGGTGAGGAGACCCAGTACTTC. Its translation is CASSGFGGRGEETQYF.

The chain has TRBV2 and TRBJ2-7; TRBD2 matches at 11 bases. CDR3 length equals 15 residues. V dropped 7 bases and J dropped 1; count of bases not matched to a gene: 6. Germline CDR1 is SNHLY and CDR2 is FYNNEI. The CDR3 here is CASNRLAGPSYEQYF. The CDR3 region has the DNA TGTGCCAGCAATCGACTAGCGGGGCCTTCCTACGAGCAGTACTTC. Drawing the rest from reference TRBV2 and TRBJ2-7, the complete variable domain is EPEVTQTPSHQVTQMGQEVILRCVPISNHLYFYWYRQILGQKVEFLVSFYNNEISEKSEIFDDQFSVERPDGSNFTLKIRSTKLEDSAMYFCASNRLAGPSYEQYFGPGTRLTVT.